Below, 25 T cell receptor beta chains from the same sample are listed, as sequenced in a study of identical twins. TCRdb reanalysed the 5' RACE reads using MiXCR and keeps one entry per CDR3 protein. Of roughly 1.6 million distinct CDR3 sequences in the sample, about 32% were seen once. Sequencing used cord blood. The receptors originated from a newborn girl in good health.

In its sample, this clonotype was seen a few times. The CDR3 sequence: CAISDPRTSPYEQYF. CDR3 in DNA: TGTGCCATCAGTGATCCTCGGACCTCCCCCTACGAGCAGTACTTC. This chain connects TRBV10-3 to TRBJ2-7; D remains unclear. V was trimmed by 3 bases and J by 2 bases, leaving 14 bases between them. Germline V lookup: CDR1 ENHRY, CDR2 SYGVKD. The CDR3 consists of 15 residues.

The chain's CDR3 is CASSYRSGSGYTF. CDR3 DNA: TGTGCCAGCAGTTACAGGTCGGGAAGTGGCTACACCTTC. The rearrangement joins TRBV27 to TRBJ1-2, with D maybe TRBD1 (5 bases). The CDR3 is 13 amino acids. CDR1 MNHEY and CDR2 SMNVEV come from the germline V gene (reference sequence). The ends were cut back, 4 bases at V and 7 bases at J, with 13 bases in the middle.

The rearrangement links TRBV28 to TRBJ2-1; TRBD2 matches 9 bases. The J call may be in error: the DNA end matches TRBJ2-7 better. CDR1 is MDHEN, CDR2 SYDVKM, per germline. The CDR3 is 15 residues long. The chain's CDR3 is CASRNLAGTYNEQYF. The CDR3 DNA is TGTGCCAGCAGGAACCTAGCGGGGACCTACAATGAGCAGTACTTC.

This chain connects TRBV3-1 to TRBJ1-1; D call uncertain. The CDR3 consists of 14 residues. V lost 4 bases to trimming and J lost 1 base, with 10 bases between them. Germline CDR1 reads LGHDT; CDR2 reads YNNKEL (reference sequence). CDR3 residues: CASSPRAQNTEAFF. CDR3 DNA sequence: TGTGCCAGCAGCCCCCGGGCCCAGAACACTGAAGCTTTCTTT. The whole variable domain, remainder taken from reference TRBV3-1 and TRBJ1-1, is DTAVSQTPKYLVTQMGNDKSIKCEQNLGHDTMYWYKQDSKKFLKIMFSYNNKELIINETVPNRFSPKSPDKAHLNLHINSLELGDSAVYFCASSPRAQNTEAFFGQGTRLTVV.

V usage is TRBV7-9 and J usage is TRBJ2-7; TRBD2 aligns across 10 bases. The germline gives CDR1 SEHNR, CDR2 FQNEAQ (reference sequence). V lost 4 bases and J lost 7; bases outside the gene matches: 10. The CDR3 is 15 residues long. DNA for the CDR3: TGTGCCAGCAGCTCTAGCGGGGGTCTACACAATGAGCAGTACTTC. Translating it yields CASSSSGGLHNEQYF.

This chain uses TRBV20-1 with TRBJ2-3; 14 nucleotides match TRBD2. Per the germline V gene, CDR1 is DFQATT and CDR2 is SNEGSKA (reference sequence). The CDR3 consists of 17 residues. V gave up 3 bases and J gave up 3 bases; unmatched junction bases: 8. The CDR3 region is CSARGLAGVQRTDTQYF. As DNA, the CDR3 is TGCAGTGCTAGGGGACTAGCGGGGGTACAGAGAACAGATACGCAGTATTTT.

This clonotype was observed many times. V usage is TRBV12-3 or TRBV12-4 and J usage is TRBJ2-7; D call uncertain. V lost 2 bases and J 3 bases, leaving 8 bases between the germline ends. This CDR3 has 13 residues. As DNA, the CDR3 is TGTGCCAGCAGTTTAAACGGGTACTACGAGCAGTACTTC. It encodes CASSLNGYYEQYF.

The table lists this clonotype with a few counts. An end of the junction differs from the germline gene, which may be a read error. DNA of the CDR3: TGCGCCAGCAGCTTGGAACAGGGCGGAAGAACTGAAGCTTTCTTT. Translation: CASSLEQGGRTEAFF. This chain links TRBV7-9 with TRBJ1-1, with D perhaps TRBD1 (6 bases). This CDR3 is 15 amino acids long. In germline, CDR1 is SEHNR, CDR2 FQNEAQ (reference sequence).

About this clonotype: No conserved phenylalanine or tryptophan ends this CDR3, so it is likely a read error. The chain uses TRBV18 and TRBJ2-1; possible D gene TRBD2, 6 bases. Trimming left V 0 bases short and J 8 bases short, with 14 bases between. The CDR3 sequence is 15 residues long. Germline V gene sequence: CDR1 KGHSH, CDR2 LQKENI. The CDR3 DNA reads TGTGCCAGCTCACCACCCGCAGGAGGGAGCCATGAGCAGTTCCTC. It specifies CASSPPAGGSHEQFL.

This clonotype has a handful of counts. This chain connects TRBV3-1 to TRBJ1-4; D might be TRBD1 (5 bases). The CDR3 has 15 amino acids. Between the trimmed V and J ends, which lost 0 bases and 4 bases, there was a span of 9 bases. Germline V CDR1 and CDR2: LGHDT, YNNKEL (reference sequence). In DNA form, the CDR3 reads TGTGCCAGCAGCCAAGATCCAGGGTTTAATGAAAAACTGTTTTTT. It is translated as CASSQDPGFNEKLFF.

The rearrangement links TRBV5-1 to TRBJ2-3; 13 nucleotides line up with TRBD2. Germline V gives CDR1 SGHRS, CDR2 YFSETQ. This CDR3 has 16 residues. V gave up 4 bases and J gave up 2 bases; unmatched junction bases: 4. The CDR3 spells CASSLGTSGATDTQYF. The CDR3 DNA reads as TGCGCCAGCAGCCTGGGGACTAGCGGGGCCACAGATACGCAGTATTTT.

This sequence joins TRBV21-1 and TRBJ1-4; the table's D call, TRBD1, has no DNA check behind it. TRBV21-1 is given as a pseudogene. The length of the CDR3 is 15 residues. CDR3 in amino acids: CASSKTGQGNEKLFF. DNA for the CDR3: TGTGCCAGCAGTAAAACGGGGCAGGGGAATGAAAAACTGTTTTTT.

The J gene is TRBJ2-5, the V gene TRBV10-3, with D uncertain. The J call is uncertain, as TRBJ2-1 better fits the DNA end. CDR1 ENHRY and CDR2 SYGVKD come from the germline V gene. This CDR3 comprises 13 residues. In DNA, the CDR3 is TGTGCCATCAGTGAACAAAACCAAGAGACCCAGTTCTTC. This sequence encodes CAISEQNQETQFF.

This clonotype has only a few counts. CDR3 region: CASSQVLFRSNYGYTF. CDR3 in DNA: TGTGCCAGCAGCCAAGTTCTGTTTAGGTCTAACTATGGCTACACCTTC. The chain couples TRBV3-1 to TRBJ1-2; D remains ambiguous. CDR3 length equals 16 residues. Germline CDR1 is LGHDT and CDR2 is YNNKEL (reference sequence). Trimming took off 1 base at V and 0 bases at J, with 12 bases between the two ends.

This clonotype has just a few counts. The chain couples TRBV28 to TRBJ1-3; the match to TRBD1 covers 7 bases. The trim removed 7 bases at V and 3 bases at J, leaving 6 bases unmatched. The germline V gene has CDR1 MDHEN and CDR2 SYDVKM. The CDR3 is 14 amino acids. CDR3 loop: CASKPDRVGNTIYF. The CDR3 coding sequence is TGTGCCAGCAAACCCGACAGGGTTGGAAACACCATATATTTT.

In this sample, this clonotype turned up a few times. The genes are TRBV4-1 and TRBJ2-1; D may match TRBD1 or TRBD2 (5 bases each). Germline V gene lookup returns CDR1 MGHRA and CDR2 YSYEKL. The CDR3 covers 17 residues. Trimming left V 1 base short and J 2 bases short, with 15 bases between. This CDR3 reads CASSQVWVGAAYNEQFF. The CDR3 DNA is TGCGCCAGCAGCCAAGTTTGGGTCGGGGCGGCCTACAATGAGCAGTTCTTC.

This clonotype was seen a few times. The chain combines TRBV28 with TRBJ2-7; D is undetermined. Germline V gives CDR1 MDHEN, CDR2 SYDVKM. Trimming removed 4 bases at V and 2 bases at J, with 15 bases between. The CDR3 contains 15 residues. CDR3 nucleotide sequence: TGTGCCAGCAGTTCCCTGGCGTACCTAGCCTACGAGCAGTACTTC. This codes for CASSSLAYLAYEQYF.

The J gene is TRBJ2-3, the V gene TRBV3-1, with 7 positions matching TRBD1. Germline V gene sequence: CDR1 LGHDT, CDR2 YNNKEL (reference sequence). The CDR3 is made up of 14 amino acids. V was clipped by 0 bases and J by 5 bases; unmatched bases: 2. This chain's CDR3 is CASSQDYRGDTQYF. CDR3 sequence (DNA): TGTGCCAGCAGCCAAGATTACAGGGGAGATACGCAGTATTTT.

This clonotype was seen a handful of times. This chain joins TRBV12-3 or TRBV12-4 and TRBJ2-3; 8 bases match TRBD2. Losses at the gene ends were 7 bases for V and 0 bases for J; bases not matched to a gene: 9. CDR3 size: 16 residues. The CDR3 sequence is CASTPTSGPSTDTQYF. The CDR3 region has the DNA TGTGCCAGCACCCCCACTAGCGGACCTAGCACAGATACGCAGTATTTT.

The V gene is TRBV20-1, the J gene TRBJ1-5; 8 positions agree with TRBD1. V lost 5 bases to trimming and J lost 2 bases; unmatched junction nucleotides: 5. The CDR3 loop spans 14 amino acids. Germline V gene sequence: CDR1 DFQATT, CDR2 SNEGSKA (reference sequence). CDR3 protein: CSAWTGIGNQPQHF. CDR3 nucleotide sequence: TGCAGTGCTTGGACAGGGATAGGCAATCAGCCCCAGCATTTT.

This clonotype came up many times. This chain joins TRBV27 and TRBJ2-4, with 7 bases fitting TRBD1. Germline-derived CDR1 and CDR2 are MNHEY and SMNVEV (reference sequence). V shed 3 bases and J 0 bases; nucleotides not matched to a gene: 5. The CDR3 runs to 16 residues. CDR3 in amino acids: CASSLTGYLAKNIQYF. In DNA form, the CDR3 reads TGTGCCAGCAGTTTGACAGGGTACTTAGCCAAAAACATTCAGTACTTC.

The rearrangement links TRBV3-1 to TRBJ2-4; 7 nucleotides align to TRBD2. The V gene end was trimmed by 6 bases and the J gene end by 1 base; junction bases not matched to a gene: 3. This CDR3 contains 14 residues. Germline lookup yields CDR1 LGHDT and CDR2 YNNKEL (reference sequence). CDR3 sequence reads: CASSPTSAKNIQYF. The CDR3 coding sequence is TGTGCCAGCAGTCCGACTAGCGCCAAAAACATTCAGTACTTC. The complete variable domain, with remaining parts taken from reference TRBV3-1 and TRBJ2-4, reads DTAVSQTPKYLVTQMGNDKSIKCEQNLGHDTMYWYKQDSKKFLKIMFSYNNKELIINETVPNRFSPKSPDKAHLNLHINSLELGDSAVYFCASSPTSAKNIQYFGAGTRLSVL.

CDR3 DNA sequence: TGTGCCAGCAGTTTATCCACGGGTTTGCAGTTCTTC. Its translation: CASSLSTGLQFF. The chain has TRBV28 and TRBJ2-1, with no clear D. Germline assignment: CDR1 MDHEN and CDR2 SYDVKM. The V gene lost 1 base and the J gene lost 12 bases, with 10 bases spanning the gap. The CDR3 totals 12 residues. Drawing the rest from reference TRBV28 and TRBJ2-1, the complete variable domain is DVKVTQSSRYLVKRTGEKVFLECVQDMDHENMFWYRQDPGLGLRLIYFSYDVKMKEKGDIPEGYSVSREKKERFSLILESASTNQTSMYLCASSLSTGLQFFGPGTRLTVL.

This chain links TRBV24-1 with TRBJ2-2; D not certain. The CDR3 runs 16 residues. With 0 bases removed from V and 2 bases from J, the gap between germline ends came to 9 bases. In germline, CDR1 is KGHDR, CDR2 SFDVKD. The CDR3 bases are TGTGCCACCAGTGATTTGAAGGGTTCAAACACCGGGGAGCTGTTTTTT. Amino acid sequence: CATSDLKGSNTGELFF.

This clonotype was found a few times. This chain links TRBV9 with TRBJ2-1, with a weak D call TRBD2 (5 bases). Germline V lookup: CDR1 SGDLS, CDR2 YYNGEE. The ends were cut back, 0 bases at V and 10 bases at J, with 8 bases in the middle. This CDR3 is 12 amino acids long. CDR3 sequence (DNA): TGTGCCAGCAGCGTAGAGACTACCGAGCAGTTCTTC. This gives the protein CASSVETTEQFF.